A selection of T cell receptor beta chains follows, all from one sample in a study of cytomegalovirus exposure and HLA in healthy donors. Profiling relied on immunoSEQ multiplex PCR, and the TCRdb table lists in-frame clones only, not all of them. The data hold 200,000 or so clones, with roughly 87% observed a single time. The material sequenced was PBMCs. Receptors originate from a girl under three years old in good health and CMV-seronegative. Both conserved end residues are part of each CDR3. Fields, in order: D gene, clone size, V gene, J gene, CDR3 protein, CDR3 DNA. D genes are given only for firm matches. Only some rows state a clone size, as once, few, many or a class for expanded clones.

TRBD2,NA,TRBV4-2,TRBJ2-3,CASSRSGLAGSSTDTQYF,TGTGCCAGCAGCCGATCGGGACTAGCGGGGTCTAGCACAGATACGCAGTATTTT
TRBD1,once,TRBV6-7,TRBJ2-6,CASSFTTRQGKANVLTF,TGTGCCAGCAGTTTCACCACACGACAGGGGAAGGCCAACGTCCTGACTTTC
TRBD2,NA,TRBV12-5,TRBJ2-3,CASGLALAGGPDTQYF,TGTGCTAGTGGTTTGGCTCTAGCGGGAGGGCCAGATACGCAGTATTTT
NA,NA,TRBV7-9,TRBJ1-2,CSSSLNTDYGYTF,TGTTCCAGCAGCTTAAATACAGACTATGGCTACACCTTC
NA,NA,TRBV7-9,TRBJ1-1,CASSLDRGRIRTEAFF,TGTGCCAGCAGCCTCGACAGAGGGAGGATTAGGACTGAAGCTTTCTTT
NA,NA,TRBV7-9,TRBJ2-5,CASSFDRGDQETQYF,TGTGCCAGCAGCTTCGATCGCGGCGACCAAGAGACCCAGTACTTC
TRBD2,NA,TRBV19,TRBJ2-3,CASSNLGLAFGTDTQYF,TGTGCCAGTAGTAATTTGGGACTAGCTTTTGGCACAGATACGCAGTATTTT
NA,NA,TRBV20-1,TRBJ2-5,CSARSGETQYF,TGCAGTGCTAGGTCCGGGGAGACCCAGTACTTC
TRBD2,NA,TRBV10-3,TRBJ2-2,CAISELAGDPGELFF,TGTGCCATCAGTGAGCTAGCGGGAGATCCCGGGGAGCTGTTTTTT
TRBD2,once,TRBV27,TRBJ2-1,CASSLGTSGSNEQFF,TGTGCCAGCAGCCTTGGGACTAGCGGGAGCAATGAGCAGTTCTTC
NA,NA,TRBV6-5,TRBJ1-5,CASSYGDNQPQHF,TGTGCCAGCAGTTACGGGGACAACCAGCCCCAGCATTTT
NA,NA,TRBV18,TRBJ1-5,CASSLGGDQPQHF,TGTGCCAGCTCACTGGGCGGGGATCAGCCCCAGCATTTT
TRBD2,NA,TRBV5-1,TRBJ2-6,CASSLRGEGANVLTF,TGCGCCAGCAGCTTACGGGGGGAAGGGGCCAACGTCCTGACTTTC
NA,NA,TRBV10-2,TRBJ2-5,CASSGTGLRVQYF,TGCGCCAGCAGCGGGACTGGCCTACGTGTGCAGTACTTC
TRBD2,NA,TRBV7-3,TRBJ2-3,CASSPTSGRSNTQYF,TGTGCCAGCAGTCCTACTAGCGGGAGGTCTAATACGCAGTATTTT
NA,NA,TRBV4-1,TRBJ1-1,CASSSQSRAEAFF,TGCGCCAGCTCATCCCAGTCTCGGGCTGAAGCTTTCTTT
NA,few,TRBV5-4,TRBJ2-5,CASSSDSETQYF,TGTGCCAGCAGCTCCGACTCGGAGACCCAGTACTTC
TRBD1,NA,TRBV6-1,TRBJ1-6,CASARDSLHSPLHF,TGTGCCAGCGCAAGGGACAGCCTACATTCACCCCTCCACTTT